This TCR beta chain originates from a study of beta chain features in type 1 diabetes. Overall study findings and caveats: Shorter TCRB CDR3s, moderately but significantly so, were found in Type 1 diabetes patients in all four CD4+ subsets. For patients and controls alike, PCR might favor shorter templates to the same degree.

Germline CDR1 and CDR2: LGHNT and FRNRAP. The CDR3 has 13 amino acids. V gave up 2 bases and J gave up 3 bases, with 7 bases separating them. Reverse transcribing all isolated RNA meant expressed TCRB transcripts were sequenced. Measured with immunoSEQ multiplex PCR; TCRdb has only the in-frame clones, and not every one. The data contain about 390,000 clones, roughly 9.8% of them singletons. The authors obtained over 95% purity in all sorted populations. This clone has a handful of counts. Antigen: not known. What was sequenced was central memory CD4+ T cells from blood. The chain combines TRBV12-5 with TRBJ1-2; D may be TRBD1 (5 bases). The receptor comes from a man aged 25 to 40 with type 1 diabetes. This CDR3 is CASGLQTDYGYTF. Here the CDR3 DNA reads TGTGCTAGTGGTTTGCAGACAGACTATGGCTACACCTTC. The whole variable domain, filled in from reference TRBV12-5 and TRBJ1-2, reads DARVTQTPRHKVTEMGQEVTMRCQPILGHNTVFWYRQTMMQGLELLAYFRNRAPLDDSGMPKDRFSAEMPDATLATLKIQPSEPRDSAVYFCASGLQTDYGYTFGSGTRLTVV.